What follows describes a single TCR beta chain. The source of the sample is a study of technical replicates of blood from a handful of donors. Sequencing used immunoSEQ multiplex PCR; TCRdb keeps in-frame clones, though not all of them. Of roughly 100,000 clones in the sample, approximately 95% are singletons; the top ten hold 0.36%. The TCR sequence derives from a human donor in good health. The specimen sequenced was T cells isolated from PBMCs.

The CDR3 DNA reads TGTGCCAGCAGCCCGGGGTTAGCCAAAAACATTCAGTACTTC. It specifies CASSPGLAKNIQYF. The J gene is TRBJ2-4, the V gene TRBV5-8, with D possibly TRBD2 on 5 matching bases. The germline gives CDR1 SGHTS, CDR2 YDEGEE. V was clipped by 4 bases and J by 0 bases, with 8 bases between them. The CDR3 spans 14 residues.